This T cell receptor (beta chain) is drawn from a study of PD-1 blockade in mismatch repair-deficient tumors. About the research overall: Patients had about a dozen mismatch repair-deficient cancer types, all previously treated and progressing.

Assay used: immunoSEQ multiplex PCR; TCRdb lists only in-frame clones, some missing. The sample holds some 19,000 clones, more than 65% seen once. Findings of the study overall: Tumor-resident clones, often absent from pretreatment blood, expanded after pembrolizumab and then contracted.

V lost 1 base to trimming and J lost 3 bases, with 17 bases between them. The CDR3 loop spans 16 amino acids. CDR1 and CDR2 (germline): SQVTM, ANQGSEA. A few pembrolizumab responders had their TCRs sequenced. For this clone: The antigen remains undetermined.

The chain joins TRBV29-1 to TRBJ2-3, with D possibly matching TRBD1 (5 bases). This sample comprised PBMCs, obtained 52 weeks after starting pembrolizumab. The receptor was derived from an adult with mismatch repair-deficient cancer. The CDR3 loop reads CSVEGSPQGWTDTQYF. CDR3 DNA sequence: TGCAGCGTTGAAGGCTCCCCCCAGGGTTGGACAGATACGCAGTATTTT.